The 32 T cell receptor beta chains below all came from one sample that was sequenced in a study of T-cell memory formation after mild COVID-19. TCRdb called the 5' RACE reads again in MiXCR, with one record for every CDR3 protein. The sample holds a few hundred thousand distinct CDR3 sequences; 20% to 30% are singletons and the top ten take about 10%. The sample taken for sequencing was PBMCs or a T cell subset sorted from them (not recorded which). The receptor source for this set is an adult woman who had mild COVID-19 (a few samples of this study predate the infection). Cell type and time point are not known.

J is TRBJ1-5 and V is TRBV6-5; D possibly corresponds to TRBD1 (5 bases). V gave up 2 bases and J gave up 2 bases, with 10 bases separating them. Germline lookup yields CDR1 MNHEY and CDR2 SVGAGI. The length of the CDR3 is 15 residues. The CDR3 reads CASSYRGFGNQPQHF. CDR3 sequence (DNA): TGTGCCAGCAGTTACCGGGGGTTTGGCAATCAGCCCCAGCATTTT.

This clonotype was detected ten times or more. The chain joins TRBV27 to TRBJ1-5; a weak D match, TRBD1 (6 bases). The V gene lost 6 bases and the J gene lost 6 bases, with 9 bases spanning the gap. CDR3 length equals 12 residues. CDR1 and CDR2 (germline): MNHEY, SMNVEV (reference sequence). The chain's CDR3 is CASRTGGQPQHF. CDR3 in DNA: TGTGCCAGCAGGACAGGTGGTCAGCCCCAGCATTTT.

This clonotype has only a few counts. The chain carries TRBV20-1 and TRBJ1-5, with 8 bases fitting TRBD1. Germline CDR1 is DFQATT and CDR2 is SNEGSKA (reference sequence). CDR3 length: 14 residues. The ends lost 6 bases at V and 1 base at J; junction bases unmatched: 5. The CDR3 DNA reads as TGCAGTGCAACACAGGGGGACAGCAATCAGCCCCAGCATTTT. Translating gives CSATQGDSNQPQHF.

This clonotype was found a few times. The CDR3 region has the DNA TGTGCCAGCAGCTTCCTCCTGACTAGCGGACCCCTCAATGAGCAGTTCTTC. Translated: CASSFLLTSGPLNEQFF. The rearrangement uses TRBV11-2 and TRBJ2-1, with 9 bases aligning to TRBD2. This CDR3 is 17 amino acids long. The junction had 12 bases not matched to a gene; V was cut back by 3 bases and J by 6 bases. CDR1 SGHAT and CDR2 FQNNGV come from the germline V gene.

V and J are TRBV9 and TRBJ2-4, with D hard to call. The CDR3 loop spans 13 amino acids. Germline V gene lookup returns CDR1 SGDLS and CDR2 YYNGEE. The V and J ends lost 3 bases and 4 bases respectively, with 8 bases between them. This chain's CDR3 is CASSDTVKNIQYF. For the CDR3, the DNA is TGTGCCAGCAGCGATACAGTAAAAAACATTCAGTACTTC.

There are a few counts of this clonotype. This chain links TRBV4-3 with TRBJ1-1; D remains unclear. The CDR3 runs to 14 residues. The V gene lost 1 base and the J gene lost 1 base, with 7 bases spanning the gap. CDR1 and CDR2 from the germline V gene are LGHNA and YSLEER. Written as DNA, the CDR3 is TGCGCCAGCAGCCAAGCTATTTCGAACACTGAAGCTTTCTTT. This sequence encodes CASSQAISNTEAFF.

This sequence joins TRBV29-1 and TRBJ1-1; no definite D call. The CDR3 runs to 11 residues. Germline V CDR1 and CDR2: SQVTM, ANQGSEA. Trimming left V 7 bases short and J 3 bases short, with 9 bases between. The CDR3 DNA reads TGCAGCGCCGATCGTTACACTGAAGCTTTCTTT. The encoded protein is CSADRYTEAFF.

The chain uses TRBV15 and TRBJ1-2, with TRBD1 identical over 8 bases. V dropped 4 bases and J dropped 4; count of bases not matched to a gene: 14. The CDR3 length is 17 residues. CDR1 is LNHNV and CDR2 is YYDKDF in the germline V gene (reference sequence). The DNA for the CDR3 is TGTGCCACCAGCACCCTAGGGGCAGGGGGCCTCGGCTATGGCTACACCTTC. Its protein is CATSTLGAGGLGYGYTF.

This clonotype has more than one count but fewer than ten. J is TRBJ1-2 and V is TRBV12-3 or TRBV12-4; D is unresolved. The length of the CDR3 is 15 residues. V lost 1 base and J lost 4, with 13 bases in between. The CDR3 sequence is CASSLDWGGGYGYTF. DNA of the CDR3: TGTGCCAGCAGTTTAGACTGGGGAGGCGGCTATGGCTACACCTTC.

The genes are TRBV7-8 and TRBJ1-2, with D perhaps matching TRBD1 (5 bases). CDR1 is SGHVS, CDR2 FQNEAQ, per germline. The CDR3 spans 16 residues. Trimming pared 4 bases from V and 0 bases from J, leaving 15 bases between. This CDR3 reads CASSSGTGGANYGYTF. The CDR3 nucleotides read TGTGCCAGCAGCTCCGGGACGGGAGGGGCTAACTATGGCTACACCTTC.

CDR3 sequence reads: CASHPGDMGLAGANVLTF. In DNA, the CDR3 is TGTGCCTCCCACCCCGGGGACATGGGGCTGGCTGGGGCCAACGTCCTGACTTTC. V gene TRBV30 combines with J gene TRBJ2-6, with D possibly matching TRBD1 (6 bases). This CDR3 has 18 residues. Germline CDR1 and CDR2: GTSNPN and SVGIG (reference sequence). Trimming took 7 bases from V and 2 from J, leaving 24 bases between them. The full variable domain, with the rest looked up from reference TRBV30 and TRBJ2-6, is SQTIHQWPATLVQPVGSPLSLECTVEGTSNPNLYWYRQAAGRGLQLLFYSVGIGQISSEVPQNLSASRPQDRQFILSSKKLLLSDSGFYLCASHPGDMGLAGANVLTFGAGSRLTVL.

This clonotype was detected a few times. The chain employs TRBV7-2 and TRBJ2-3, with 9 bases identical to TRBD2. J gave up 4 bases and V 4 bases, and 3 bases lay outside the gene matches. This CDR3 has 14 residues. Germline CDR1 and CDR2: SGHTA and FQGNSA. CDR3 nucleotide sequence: TGTGCCAGCAGCTCCGGACTAGCGTCAGATACGCAGTATTTT. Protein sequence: CASSSGLASDTQYF.

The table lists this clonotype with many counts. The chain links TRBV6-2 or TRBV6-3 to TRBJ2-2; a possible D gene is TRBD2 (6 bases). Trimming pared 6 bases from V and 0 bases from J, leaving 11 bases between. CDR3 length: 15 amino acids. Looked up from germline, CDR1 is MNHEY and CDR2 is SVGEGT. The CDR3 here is CASSLSGSNTGELFF. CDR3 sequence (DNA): TGTGCCAGCAGCCTAAGCGGGTCGAACACCGGGGAGCTGTTTTTT.

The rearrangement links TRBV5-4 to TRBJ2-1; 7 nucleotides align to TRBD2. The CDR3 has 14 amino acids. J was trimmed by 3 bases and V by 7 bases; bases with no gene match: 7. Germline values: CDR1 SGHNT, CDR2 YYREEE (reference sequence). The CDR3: CASGRETRYNEQFF. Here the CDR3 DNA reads TGTGCCAGCGGGCGGGAGACTCGCTACAATGAGCAGTTCTTC.

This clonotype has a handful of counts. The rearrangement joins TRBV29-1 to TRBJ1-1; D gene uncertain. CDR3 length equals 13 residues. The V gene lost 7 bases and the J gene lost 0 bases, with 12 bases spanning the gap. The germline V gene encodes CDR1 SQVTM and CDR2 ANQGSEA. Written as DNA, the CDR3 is TGCAGCGCGAGGATCGACCTGAACACTGAAGCTTTCTTT. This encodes CSARIDLNTEAFF.

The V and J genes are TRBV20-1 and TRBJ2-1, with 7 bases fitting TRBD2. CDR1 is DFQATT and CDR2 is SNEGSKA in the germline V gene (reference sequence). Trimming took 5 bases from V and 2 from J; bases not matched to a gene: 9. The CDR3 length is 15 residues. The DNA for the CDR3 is TGCAGTGCTCCACCCGCTAGCGGTACCTACAATGAGCAGTTCTTC. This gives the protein CSAPPASGTYNEQFF.

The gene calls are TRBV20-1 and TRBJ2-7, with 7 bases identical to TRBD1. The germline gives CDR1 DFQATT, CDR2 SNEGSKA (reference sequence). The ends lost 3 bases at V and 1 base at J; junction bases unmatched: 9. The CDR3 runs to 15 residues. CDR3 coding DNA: TGCAGTGCTAGGTTTGGGACAGATGTTTCCTACGAGCAGTACTTC. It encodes CSARFGTDVSYEQYF.

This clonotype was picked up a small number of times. CDR3 amino acids: CASSLAWTEVNEKLFF. The CDR3 DNA reads as TGTGCCAGCAGCTTAGCCTGGACAGAAGTTAATGAAAAACTGTTTTTT. The J gene is TRBJ1-4, the V gene TRBV7-8; TRBD1 is a possible D gene (6 bases). Trimming cost V 0 bases and J 4 bases, with 12 bases left between them. The CDR3 has 16 residues. CDR1 and CDR2 from the germline V gene are SGHVS and FQNEAQ.

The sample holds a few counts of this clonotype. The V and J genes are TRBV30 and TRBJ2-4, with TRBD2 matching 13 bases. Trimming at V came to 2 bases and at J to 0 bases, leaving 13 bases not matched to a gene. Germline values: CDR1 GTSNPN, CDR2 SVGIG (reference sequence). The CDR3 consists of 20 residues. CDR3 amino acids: CAWSPIGLAGAGAAKNIQYF. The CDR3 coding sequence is TGTGCCTGGAGTCCAATTGGACTAGCGGGGGCCGGGGCAGCCAAAAACATTCAGTACTTC.

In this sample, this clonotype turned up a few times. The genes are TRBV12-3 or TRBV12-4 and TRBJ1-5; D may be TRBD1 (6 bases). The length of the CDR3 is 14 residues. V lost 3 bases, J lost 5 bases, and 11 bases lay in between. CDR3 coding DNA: TGTGCCAGCAGTTTCAGGGGCAGAGATCAGCCCCAGCATTTT. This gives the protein CASSFRGRDQPQHF.

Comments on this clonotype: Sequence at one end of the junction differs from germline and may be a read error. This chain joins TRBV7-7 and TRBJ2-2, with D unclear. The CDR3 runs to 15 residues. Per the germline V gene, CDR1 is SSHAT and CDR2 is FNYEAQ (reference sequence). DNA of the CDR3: TGTGCTAGCAGCTTGGGCGATAGTGCCCCCGGGGAGCTGTTTTTT. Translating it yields CASSLGDSAPGELFF.

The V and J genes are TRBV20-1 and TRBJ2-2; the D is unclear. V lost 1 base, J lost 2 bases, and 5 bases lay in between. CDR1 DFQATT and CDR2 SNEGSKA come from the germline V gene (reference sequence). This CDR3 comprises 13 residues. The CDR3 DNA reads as TGCAGTGCTAGAGGGACCAACACCGGGGAGCTGTTTTTT. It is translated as CSARGTNTGELFF.

CDR3 sequence reads: CASRGYTEAFF. The CDR3 DNA is TGTGCCAGCAGAGGTTACACTGAAGCTTTCTTT. The chain couples TRBV6-1 to TRBJ1-1, with unresolved D. The V and J ends lost 6 bases and 3 bases respectively, with 5 bases between them. From germline, CDR1 is MNHNS and CDR2 SASEGT. The length of the CDR3 is 11 residues.

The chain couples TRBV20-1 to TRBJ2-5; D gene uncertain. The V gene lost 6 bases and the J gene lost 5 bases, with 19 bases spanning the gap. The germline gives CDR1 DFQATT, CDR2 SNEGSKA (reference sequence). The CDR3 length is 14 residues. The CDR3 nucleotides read TGCAGTGCCTCGAGAGGCAGGTTGGGGGAGACCCAGTACTTC. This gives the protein CSASRGRLGETQYF.

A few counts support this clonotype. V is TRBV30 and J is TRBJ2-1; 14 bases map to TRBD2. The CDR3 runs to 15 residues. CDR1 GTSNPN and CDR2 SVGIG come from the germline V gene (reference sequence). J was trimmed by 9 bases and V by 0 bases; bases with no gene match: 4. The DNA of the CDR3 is TGTGCCTGGAGTGTGACTAGCGGGGGGGCCGCTGAGCAGTTCTTC. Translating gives CAWSVTSGGAAEQFF.

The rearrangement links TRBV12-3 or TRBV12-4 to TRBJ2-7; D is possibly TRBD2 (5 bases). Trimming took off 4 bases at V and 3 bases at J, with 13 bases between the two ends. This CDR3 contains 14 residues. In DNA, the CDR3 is TGTGCCAGCAGTTCACGGCCTGAGGGCTACGAGCAGTACTTC. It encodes CASSSRPEGYEQYF.

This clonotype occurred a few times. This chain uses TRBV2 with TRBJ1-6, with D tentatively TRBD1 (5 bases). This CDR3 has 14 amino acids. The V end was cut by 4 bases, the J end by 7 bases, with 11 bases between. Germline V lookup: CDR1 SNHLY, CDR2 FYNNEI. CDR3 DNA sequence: TGTGCCAGCAGTGCGGGGACGGGAAATTCACCCCTCCACTTT. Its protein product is CASSAGTGNSPLHF.

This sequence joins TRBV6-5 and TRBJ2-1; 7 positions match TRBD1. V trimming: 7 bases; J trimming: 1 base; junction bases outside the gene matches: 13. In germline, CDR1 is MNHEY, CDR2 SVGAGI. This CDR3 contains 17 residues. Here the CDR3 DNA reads TGTGCCAGCACAAACACACAAGGGGGCGGGTCCTACAATGAGCAGTTCTTC. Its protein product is CASTNTQGGGSYNEQFF.

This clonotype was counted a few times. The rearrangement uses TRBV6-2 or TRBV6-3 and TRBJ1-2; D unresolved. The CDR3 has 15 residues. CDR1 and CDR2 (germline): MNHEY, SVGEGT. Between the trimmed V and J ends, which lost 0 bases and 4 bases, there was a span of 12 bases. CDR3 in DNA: TGTGCCAGCAGTTACTCCGGACTGCCACCCTATGGCTACACCTTC. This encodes CASSYSGLPPYGYTF.

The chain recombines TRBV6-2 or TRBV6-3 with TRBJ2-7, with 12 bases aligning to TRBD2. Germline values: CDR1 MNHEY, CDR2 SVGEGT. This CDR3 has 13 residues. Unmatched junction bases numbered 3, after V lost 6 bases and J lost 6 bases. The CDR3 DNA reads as TGTGCCAGCAGGATACTAGCGGGAGGCGAGCAGTACTTC. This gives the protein CASRILAGGEQYF.

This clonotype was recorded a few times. CDR3 residues: CASTARVGGETQYF. CDR3 nucleotides: TGTGCCAGCACCGCGAGGGTAGGGGGAGAGACCCAGTACTTC. This chain joins TRBV6-2 or TRBV6-3 and TRBJ2-5, with D tentatively TRBD1 (6 bases). The CDR3 is made up of 14 amino acids. The germline CDR1 and CDR2 sequences are MNHEY and SVGEGT. Trimming took 7 bases from V and 4 from J, leaving 16 bases between them.

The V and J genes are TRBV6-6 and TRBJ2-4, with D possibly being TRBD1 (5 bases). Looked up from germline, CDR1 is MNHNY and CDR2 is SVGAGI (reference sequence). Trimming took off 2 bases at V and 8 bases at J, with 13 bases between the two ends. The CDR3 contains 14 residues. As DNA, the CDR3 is TGTGCCAGCAGTTACATAAGGGGCATGGACATTCAGTACTTC. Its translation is CASSYIRGMDIQYF.